The T cell receptor beta chain described here comes from a study of blood T cell repertoires in COVID-19. Whole-study context: The origin of the acute and convalescent COVID-19 samples was the United States, Italy and Spain. PBMCs, B-cell-depleted T cells, or T cells were the source of the cDNA or gDNA that made up the material.

The CDR3 spans 12 residues. Germline V gives CDR1 LNHNV, CDR2 YYDKDF (reference sequence). V was cut by 8 bases and J by 6 bases, with 10 bases left in between. Original methodology: Estimates of nucleated cell counts were drawn from the amplification of reference gene primers. TCRdb keeps only in-frame clones here, not all; method: immunoSEQ multiplex PCR. V, J and clone size are taken as reported in that table, and D and trimming were inferred from the DNA itself. The data show around 44,000 clones, with 81% seen just once and approximately 37% held by the top ten. The V and J genes are TRBV15 and TRBJ2-2, with a tentative D call TRBD2 (5 bases). This clonotype was obtained from a middle-aged man with active or convalescent COVID-19. The source material was peripheral blood. The CDR3 DNA follows: TGTGCCACCGGTGGAGGAGCCGGGGAGCTGTTTTTT. It translates to CATGGGAGELFF.